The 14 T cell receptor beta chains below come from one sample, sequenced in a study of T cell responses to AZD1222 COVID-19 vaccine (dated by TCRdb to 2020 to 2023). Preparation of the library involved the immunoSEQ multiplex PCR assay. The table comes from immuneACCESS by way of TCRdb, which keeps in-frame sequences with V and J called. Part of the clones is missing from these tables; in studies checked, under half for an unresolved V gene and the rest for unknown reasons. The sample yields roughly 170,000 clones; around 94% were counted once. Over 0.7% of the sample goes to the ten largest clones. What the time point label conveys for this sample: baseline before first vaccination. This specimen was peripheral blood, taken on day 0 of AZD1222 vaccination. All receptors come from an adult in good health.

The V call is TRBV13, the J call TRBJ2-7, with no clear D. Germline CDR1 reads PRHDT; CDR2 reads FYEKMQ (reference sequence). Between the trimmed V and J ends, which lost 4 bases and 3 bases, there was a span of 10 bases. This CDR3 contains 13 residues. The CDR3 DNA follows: TGTGCCAGCAGCTCCACCGGTGACTACGAGCAGTACTTC. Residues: CASSSTGDYEQYF.

The CDR3 DNA reads TGTGCCACCAGGGTCGCGGGGACAGGGGGAATTGGCTACACCTTC. Its translation: CATRVAGTGGIGYTF. J is TRBJ1-2 and V is TRBV19, with 11 bases matching TRBD1. Trimming cost V 10 bases and J 7 bases; bases outside gene matches: 14. Germline CDR1 reads LNHDA; CDR2 reads SQIVND (reference sequence). This CDR3 region has 15 residues.

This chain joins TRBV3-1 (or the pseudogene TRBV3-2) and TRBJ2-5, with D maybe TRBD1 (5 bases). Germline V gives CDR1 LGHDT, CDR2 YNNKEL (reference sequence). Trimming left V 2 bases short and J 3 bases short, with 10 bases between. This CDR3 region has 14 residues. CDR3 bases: TGTGCCAGCAGCCAAAACACAGGAGAAGAGACCCAGTACTTC. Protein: CASSQNTGEETQYF.

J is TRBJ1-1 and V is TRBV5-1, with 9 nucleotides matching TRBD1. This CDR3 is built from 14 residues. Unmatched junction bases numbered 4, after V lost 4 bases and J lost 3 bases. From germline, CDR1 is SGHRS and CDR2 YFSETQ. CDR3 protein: CASSPTGGDTEAFF. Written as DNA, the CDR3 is TGCGCCAGCAGCCCTACAGGGGGCGACACTGAAGCTTTCTTT.

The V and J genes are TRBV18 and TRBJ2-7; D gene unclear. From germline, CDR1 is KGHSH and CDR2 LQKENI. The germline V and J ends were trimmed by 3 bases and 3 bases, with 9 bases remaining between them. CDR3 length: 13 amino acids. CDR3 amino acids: CASSPGYNYEQYF. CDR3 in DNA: TGTGCCAGCTCACCGGGGTATAACTACGAGCAGTACTTC.

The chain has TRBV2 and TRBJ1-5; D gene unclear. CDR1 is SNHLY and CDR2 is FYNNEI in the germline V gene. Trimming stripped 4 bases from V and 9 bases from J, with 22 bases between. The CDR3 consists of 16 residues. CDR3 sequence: CASSVGVAIPGRPQHF. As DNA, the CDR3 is TGTGCCAGCAGTGTTGGAGTGGCGATCCCTGGGCGGCCCCAGCATTTT. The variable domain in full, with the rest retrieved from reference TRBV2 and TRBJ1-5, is EPEVTQTPSHQVTQMGQEVILRCVPISNHLYFYWYRQILGQKVEFLVSFYNNEISEKSEIFDDQFSVERPDGSNFTLKIRSTKLEDSAMYFCASSVGVAIPGRPQHFGDGTRLSIL.

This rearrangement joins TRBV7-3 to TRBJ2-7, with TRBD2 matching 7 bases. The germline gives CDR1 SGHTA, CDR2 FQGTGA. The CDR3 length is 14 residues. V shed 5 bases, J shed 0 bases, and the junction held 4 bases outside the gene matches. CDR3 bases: TGTGCCAGCAGCCTAGGGGACTACTCCTACGAGCAGTACTTC. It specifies CASSLGDYSYEQYF.

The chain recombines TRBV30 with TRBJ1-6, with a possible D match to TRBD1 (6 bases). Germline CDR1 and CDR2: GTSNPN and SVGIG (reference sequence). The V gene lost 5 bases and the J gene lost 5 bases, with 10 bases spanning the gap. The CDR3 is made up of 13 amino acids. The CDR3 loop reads CAWEDRDNSPLHF. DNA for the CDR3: TGTGCCTGGGAGGACAGAGATAATTCACCCCTCCACTTT.

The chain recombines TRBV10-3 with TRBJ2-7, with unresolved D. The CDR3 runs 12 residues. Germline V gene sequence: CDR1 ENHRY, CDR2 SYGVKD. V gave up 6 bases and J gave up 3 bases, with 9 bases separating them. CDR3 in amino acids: CAISDDIYEQYF. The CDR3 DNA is TGTGCCATCAGCGACGATATCTACGAGCAGTACTTC.

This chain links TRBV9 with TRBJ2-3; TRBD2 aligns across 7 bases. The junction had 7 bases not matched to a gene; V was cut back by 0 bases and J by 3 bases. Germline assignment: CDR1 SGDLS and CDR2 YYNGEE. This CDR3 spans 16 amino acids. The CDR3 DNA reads TGTGCCAGCAGCGTAGGGGAGGGCTTCGTGACAGATACGCAGTATTTT. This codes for CASSVGEGFVTDTQYF.

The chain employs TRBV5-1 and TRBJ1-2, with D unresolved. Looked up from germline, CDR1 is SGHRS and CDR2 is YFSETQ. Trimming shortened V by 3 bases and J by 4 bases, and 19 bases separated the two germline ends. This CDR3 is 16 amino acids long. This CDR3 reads CASSYSPPRRPYGYTF. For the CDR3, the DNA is TGCGCCAGCAGCTATTCTCCCCCCCGCAGACCCTATGGCTACACCTTC.

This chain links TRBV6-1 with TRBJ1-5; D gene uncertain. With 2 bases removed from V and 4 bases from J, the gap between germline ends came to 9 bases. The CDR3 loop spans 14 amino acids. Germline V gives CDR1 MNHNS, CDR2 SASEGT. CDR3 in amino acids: CASSELGGNQPQHF. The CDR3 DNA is TGTGCCAGCAGTGAATTGGGAGGGAATCAGCCCCAGCATTTT.

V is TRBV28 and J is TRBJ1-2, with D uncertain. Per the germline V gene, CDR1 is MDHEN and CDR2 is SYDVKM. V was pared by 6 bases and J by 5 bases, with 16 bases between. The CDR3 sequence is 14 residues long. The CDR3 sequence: CASRPAGLSYGYTF. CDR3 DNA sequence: TGTGCCAGCAGACCAGCGGGTCTCTCTTATGGCTACACCTTC.

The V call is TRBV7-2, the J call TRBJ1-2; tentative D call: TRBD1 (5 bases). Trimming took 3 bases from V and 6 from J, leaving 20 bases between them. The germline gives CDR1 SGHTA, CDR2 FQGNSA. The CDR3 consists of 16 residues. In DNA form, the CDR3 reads TGTGCCAGCAGCTTCACCCCGATTACAGGCCAGGATGGCTACACCTTC. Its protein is CASSFTPITGQDGYTF.